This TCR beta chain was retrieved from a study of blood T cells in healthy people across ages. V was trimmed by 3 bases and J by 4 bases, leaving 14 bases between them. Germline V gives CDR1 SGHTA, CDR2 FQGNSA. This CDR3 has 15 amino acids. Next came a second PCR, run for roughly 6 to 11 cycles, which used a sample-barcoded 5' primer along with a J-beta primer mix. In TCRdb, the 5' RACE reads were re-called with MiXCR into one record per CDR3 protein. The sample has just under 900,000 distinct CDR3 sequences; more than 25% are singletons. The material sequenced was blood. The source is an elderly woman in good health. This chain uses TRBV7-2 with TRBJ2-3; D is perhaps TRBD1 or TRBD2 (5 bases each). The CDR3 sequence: CASSLGPKMADTQYF. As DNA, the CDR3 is TGTGCCAGCAGCTTGGGACCCAAAATGGCAGATACGCAGTATTTT.